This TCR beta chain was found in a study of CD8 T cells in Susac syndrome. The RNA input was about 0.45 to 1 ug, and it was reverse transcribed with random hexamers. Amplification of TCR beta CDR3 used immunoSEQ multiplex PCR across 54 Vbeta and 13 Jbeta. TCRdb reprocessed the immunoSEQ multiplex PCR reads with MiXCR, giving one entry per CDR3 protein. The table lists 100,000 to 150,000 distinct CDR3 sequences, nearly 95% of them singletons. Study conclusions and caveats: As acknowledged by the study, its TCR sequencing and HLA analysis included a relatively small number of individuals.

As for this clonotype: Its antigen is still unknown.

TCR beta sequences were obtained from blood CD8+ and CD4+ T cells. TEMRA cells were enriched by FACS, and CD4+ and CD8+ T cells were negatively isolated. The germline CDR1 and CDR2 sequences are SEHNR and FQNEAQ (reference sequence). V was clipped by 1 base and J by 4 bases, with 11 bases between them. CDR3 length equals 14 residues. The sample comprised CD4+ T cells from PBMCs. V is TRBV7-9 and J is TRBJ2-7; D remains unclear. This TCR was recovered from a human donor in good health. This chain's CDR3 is CASSLGNSPYEQYF. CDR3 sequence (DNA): TGTGCCAGCAGCTTAGGGAACAGCCCTTACGAGCAGTACTTC.